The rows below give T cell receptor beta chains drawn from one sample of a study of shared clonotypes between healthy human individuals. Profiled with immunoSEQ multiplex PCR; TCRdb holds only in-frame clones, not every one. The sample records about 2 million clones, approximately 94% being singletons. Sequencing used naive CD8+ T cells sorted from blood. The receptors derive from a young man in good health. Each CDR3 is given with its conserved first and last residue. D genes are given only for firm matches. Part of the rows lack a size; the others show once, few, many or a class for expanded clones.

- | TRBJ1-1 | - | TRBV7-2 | TGTGCCAGCAGCTTACAATTCCACGGGGTAATGAAGAACACTGAAGCTTTCTTT | CASSLQFHGVMKNTEAFF
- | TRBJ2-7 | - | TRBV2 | TGTGCCAGCAGTGAAGCGCTCCGACACATCTACGAGCAGTACTTC | CASSEALRHIYEQYF
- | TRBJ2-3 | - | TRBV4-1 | TGCGCCAGCAGCCAAGGTTTGGTAGATACGCAGTATTTT | CASSQGLVDTQYF
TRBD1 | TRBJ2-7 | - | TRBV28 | TGTGCCAGCAGCCTCACCAGGGACAGCCTAAACTACGAGCAGTACTTC | CASSLTRDSLNYEQYF
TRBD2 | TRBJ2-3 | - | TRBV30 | TGTGCCTTTAGCGGGGATGGGTCTGGAGATACGCAGTATTTT | CAFSGDGSGDTQYF
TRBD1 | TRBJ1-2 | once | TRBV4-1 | TGCGCCAGCAGCGACGGACAGGGAATCCTCTATGGCTACACCTTC | CASSDGQGILYGYTF
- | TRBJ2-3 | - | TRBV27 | TGTGCCAGCAGTGGGGGACTGGGTAGCACAGATACGCAGTATTTT | CASSGGLGSTDTQYF
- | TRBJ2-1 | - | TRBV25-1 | TGTGCCAGCAGTGAACACCTGTTTTCCAATGAGCAGTTCTTC | CASSEHLFSNEQFF
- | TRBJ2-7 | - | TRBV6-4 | TGTGCCAGCAGTGACGTAGTCCCCATCTCCTACGAGCAGTACTTC | CASSDVVPISYEQYF
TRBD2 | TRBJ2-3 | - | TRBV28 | TGTGCCAGCAGCATCGGACTAGCGGGGGGCCCTAGCACAGATACGCAGTATTTT | CASSIGLAGGPSTDTQYF
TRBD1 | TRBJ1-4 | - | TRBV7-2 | TGTGCCAGCAGCTTATCATTGGGACAGGTTGAAAAACTGTTTTTT | CASSLSLGQVEKLFF
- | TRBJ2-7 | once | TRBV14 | TGTGCCAGCAGCCAAGTTCCGGGCCCAGTCGAGCAGTACTTC | CASSQVPGPVEQYF
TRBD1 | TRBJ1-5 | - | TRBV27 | TGTGCCAGCAGCCCGACAGGGTCTAATCAGCCCCAGCATTTT | CASSPTGSNQPQHF
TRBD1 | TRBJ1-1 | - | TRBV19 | TGTGCCAGTAGTTCCCCCGGTAGGACAGGGGACACTGAAGCTTTCTTT | CASSSPGRTGDTEAFF
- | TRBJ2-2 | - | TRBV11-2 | TGTGCCAGCAGCTTTGCTAGAGTTGGCTTGATCACCGGGGAGCTGTTTTTT | CASSFARVGLITGELFF
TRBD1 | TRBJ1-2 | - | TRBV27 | TGTGCCAGCAGTTTAGTTGGGACAGGGAACTATGGCTACACCTTC | CASSLVGTGNYGYTF
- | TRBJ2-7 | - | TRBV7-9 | TGTGCCAGCAGCTTAATCCTAAGCTCCTACGAGCAGTACTTC | CASSLILSSYEQYF
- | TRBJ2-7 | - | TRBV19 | TGTGCCAGTAGTATAACGGGTTCCTCCTACGAGCAGTACTTC | CASSITGSSYEQYF
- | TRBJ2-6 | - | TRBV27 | TGTGCCAGCAGTAACCCTGGGGAGGACTCTGGGGCCAACGTCCTGACTTTC | CASSNPGEDSGANVLTF